One and the same sample provided the 24 T cell receptor beta chains below, sequenced in a study of blood T cells in healthy people across ages. A second roughly 7 to 12 cycle PCR used barcoded and J-beta primers. TCRdb re-called the 5' RACE reads through MiXCR, storing one row per CDR3 protein. The top ten hold 15% to 20% of the sample, which has over a million distinct CDR3 sequences, more than 40% seen once. The specimen was blood. Every receptor here comes from an older woman in good health.

There are a few counts of this clonotype. V is TRBV5-1 and J is TRBJ2-7; tentatively, D is TRBD1 (6 bases). The length of the CDR3 is 14 residues. CDR1 is SGHRS and CDR2 is YFSETQ in the germline V gene. V gave up 4 bases and J gave up 3 bases, with 14 bases separating them. The CDR3 protein is CASSREQGSYEQYF. CDR3 sequence (DNA): TGCGCCAGCAGCCGGGAACAGGGAAGCTACGAGCAGTACTTC.

This sequence joins TRBV18 and TRBJ2-3, with D possibly TRBD1 on 6 matching bases. V dropped 3 bases and J dropped 2 bases, with 18 bases sitting between them. The CDR3 extends over 17 amino acids. Germline lookup yields CDR1 KGHSH and CDR2 LQKENI. CDR3 coding DNA: TGTGCCAGCTCACCCCTACCTCCGGGACAACTCACAGATACGCAGTATTTT. Translation: CASSPLPPGQLTDTQYF.

The chain links TRBV7-2 to TRBJ2-1; 11 nucleotides line up with TRBD2. Trimming cost V 4 bases and J 0 bases; bases outside gene matches: 5. Germline V lookup: CDR1 SGHTA, CDR2 FQGNSA. The CDR3 has 17 amino acids. This CDR3 is CASSSIAGGYSYNEQFF. The CDR3 bases are TGTGCCAGCAGCTCCATAGCGGGGGGGTACTCCTACAATGAGCAGTTCTTC.

The table lists this clonotype with a few counts. This chain connects TRBV18 to TRBJ1-4, with D uncertain. CDR1 and CDR2 from the germline V gene are KGHSH and LQKENI. This CDR3 comprises 15 residues. V was trimmed by 2 bases and J by 8 bases, leaving 15 bases between them. CDR3 region: CASSPNPGGEEKLFF. CDR3 in DNA: TGTGCCAGCTCACCAAACCCAGGCGGGGAGGAAAAACTGTTTTTT.

The chain recombines TRBV11-1 with TRBJ1-5; TRBD1 aligns across 7 bases. After removal of 1 base from V and 10 bases from J, the junction contained 10 bases not matched to a gene. Germline values: CDR1 SGHAT, CDR2 FQDESV (reference sequence). The CDR3 has 15 residues. CDR3 bases: TGTGCCAGCAGCTTAGGACAGGGAGTAGGTGAACCCCAGCATTTT. Translation: CASSLGQGVGEPQHF.

The V call is TRBV20-1, the J call TRBJ2-4, with 12 bases aligning to TRBD1. The germline CDR1 and CDR2 sequences are DFQATT and SNEGSKA (reference sequence). The CDR3 consists of 13 residues. V dropped 3 bases and J dropped 7; count of bases not matched to a gene: 1. The CDR3 here is CSARGQGANIQYF. CDR3 DNA sequence: TGCAGTGCTAGGGGACAGGGGGCCAACATTCAGTACTTC.

The chain has TRBV12-3 or TRBV12-4 and TRBJ2-2; tentative D call: TRBD1 (6 bases). Trimming cost V 6 bases and J 4 bases, with 12 bases left between them. The CDR3 covers 14 residues. The CDR3 sequence: CASSNRVSTGELFF. The CDR3 region has the DNA TGTGCCAGCAGCAACAGGGTTTCCACCGGGGAGCTGTTTTTT.

V usage is TRBV30 and J usage is TRBJ2-5, with D perhaps TRBD2 (5 bases). Germline CDR1 is GTSNPN and CDR2 is SVGIG (reference sequence). The CDR3 covers 15 residues. The V end lost 0 bases, the J end lost 1 base, and 12 bases lay between the germline ends. The CDR3 here is CAWSVMAGLQETQYF. The CDR3, as DNA: TGTGCCTGGAGTGTAATGGCAGGACTCCAAGAGACCCAGTACTTC.

Only a few counts were recorded for this clonotype. This sequence joins TRBV5-1 and TRBJ2-5, with a tentative D call TRBD2 (6 bases). Trimming took off 3 bases at V and 3 bases at J, with 12 bases between the two ends. Germline V gene sequence: CDR1 SGHRS, CDR2 YFSETQ. There are 14 residues in the CDR3. The CDR3 region has the DNA TGCGCCAGCAGCTCTTCGGGACTTAAAGAGACCCAGTACTTC. This encodes CASSSSGLKETQYF.

In this sample, this clonotype turned up many times. This chain uses TRBV29-1 with TRBJ2-7; 7 bases align to TRBD2. The length of the CDR3 is 12 residues. V gave up 4 bases and J gave up 5 bases; unmatched junction bases: 5. Germline V gene sequence: CDR1 SQVTM, CDR2 ANQGSEA. As DNA, the CDR3 is TGCAGCGTTGCTGGGACTAACCACGAGCAGTACTTC. Amino acids: CSVAGTNHEQYF.

The rearrangement links TRBV5-1 to TRBJ1-2; TRBD1 agrees at 11 bases. Germline V gene sequence: CDR1 SGHRS, CDR2 YFSETQ. Losses at the gene ends were 3 bases for V and 6 bases for J; bases not matched to a gene: 4. This CDR3 is 14 amino acids long. The CDR3 DNA follows: TGCGCCAGCAGCTACGGACAGGGGGCGAATGGCTACACCTTC. Its translation: CASSYGQGANGYTF.

The chain has TRBV2 and TRBJ2-5; 11 bases match TRBD2. CDR1 and CDR2 (germline): SNHLY, FYNNEI. The CDR3 contains 20 residues. V lost 0 bases and J lost 3; bases outside the gene matches: 15. The chain's CDR3 is CASSEAHFTSGRLLKETQYF. The CDR3 nucleotides are TGTGCCAGCAGTGAAGCCCACTTTACTAGCGGGAGATTGTTGAAAGAGACCCAGTACTTC. The full variable domain, in which reference TRBV2 and TRBJ2-5 provide the parts outside the CDR3, is EPEVTQTPSHQVTQMGQEVILRCVPISNHLYFYWYRQILGQKVEFLVSFYNNEISEKSEIFDDQFSVERPDGSNFTLKIRSTKLEDSAMYFCASSEAHFTSGRLLKETQYFGPGTRLLVL.

Details on this clonotype: Mismatch with germline at one junction end may stem from a read error. The genes are TRBV7-9 and TRBJ2-7, with D perhaps TRBD1 (6 bases). The CDR3 runs to 15 residues. Germline V gene lookup returns CDR1 SEHNR and CDR2 FQNEAQ (reference sequence). CDR3 region: CASSPRDITSYELYF. Written as DNA, the CDR3 is TGTGCCAGCAGCCCGAGGGACATAACATCCTACGAGCTGTACTTC. Drawing the rest from reference TRBV7-9 and TRBJ2-7, the complete variable domain is DTGVSQNPRHKITKRGQNVTFRCDPISEHNRLYWYRQTLGQGPEFLTYFQNEAQLEKSRLLSDRFSAERPKGSFSTLEIQRTEQGDSAMYLCASSPRDITSYELYFGPGTRLTVT.

This clonotype turned up a few times. This sequence joins TRBV7-9 and TRBJ2-7; D remains unclear. There are 11 residues in the CDR3. V was trimmed by 10 bases and J by 6 bases, leaving 13 bases between them. Germline loops: CDR1 SEHNR, CDR2 FQNEAQ (reference sequence). CDR3 nucleotides: TGTGCCAACGGACCCCTCTCCGAGCAGTACTTC. Its translation: CANGPLSEQYF.

V is TRBV29-1 and J is TRBJ2-1; unclear D gene. This CDR3 has 11 amino acids. Germline CDR1 SQVTM, CDR2 ANQGSEA. V shed 4 bases and J shed 5 bases, with 6 bases lying between them. The CDR3 nucleotides are TGCAGCGTTGCCCTGGACAATGAGCAGTTCTTC. Translated, it gives CSVALDNEQFF.

The genes are TRBV27 and TRBJ2-1; tentative D call: TRBD1 (6 bases). CDR3 length equals 13 residues. Germline CDR1 and CDR2: MNHEY and SMNVEV (reference sequence). V was clipped by 5 bases and J by 11 bases, with 16 bases between them. The CDR3 loop is CASSARDKLKQFF. CDR3 in DNA: TGTGCCAGCAGTGCCCGGGACAAACTAAAGCAGTTCTTC.

This clonotype was seen repeatedly, ten times or more. J is TRBJ2-1 and V is TRBV12-3 or TRBV12-4, with a possible D match to TRBD1 (6 bases). Trimming pared 7 bases from V and 2 bases from J, leaving 12 bases between. The CDR3 runs to 14 residues. The CDR3 is CASTQQGPYNEQFF. Written as DNA, the CDR3 is TGTGCCAGCACCCAACAGGGCCCCTACAATGAGCAGTTCTTC.

This chain joins TRBV6-1 and TRBJ2-7, with a possible D match to TRBD2 (6 bases). The germline V gene has CDR1 MNHNS and CDR2 SASEGT. The CDR3 extends over 15 amino acids. The germline V and J ends were trimmed by 4 bases and 0 bases, with 13 bases remaining between them. This chain's CDR3 is CASSAHRTTSYEQYF. CDR3 nucleotides: TGTGCCAGCAGTGCCCACCGGACTACCTCCTACGAGCAGTACTTC.

The gene calls are TRBV27 and TRBJ2-4; 10 bases are a match to TRBD1. With V trimmed by 6 bases and J by 4 bases, 6 bases remained unmatched. The germline V gene has CDR1 MNHEY and CDR2 SMNVEV (reference sequence). The CDR3 contains 15 residues. The CDR3 here is CASSSLGQGKNIQYF. The CDR3 nucleotides read TGTGCCAGCAGCTCTTTGGGACAGGGGAAAAACATTCAGTACTTC.

This rearrangement joins TRBV18 to TRBJ2-3; a weak D match, TRBD1 (5 bases). The V gene's germline CDR1 is KGHSH and CDR2 LQKENI. The V and J ends lost 3 bases and 4 bases respectively, with 8 bases between them. The CDR3 is made up of 13 amino acids. The CDR3: CASSPARADTQYF. CDR3 nucleotides: TGTGCCAGCTCACCGGCCAGGGCAGATACGCAGTATTTT.

The V and J genes are TRBV12-3 or TRBV12-4 and TRBJ1-2, with 9 bases that match TRBD1. This CDR3 is built from 14 residues. The J segment lost 5 bases and the V segment lost 2 bases, leaving 3 bases of the junction unmatched. This CDR3 reads CASSLKQGAYGYTF. The DNA of the CDR3 is TGTGCCAGCAGTTTAAAACAGGGGGCTTATGGCTACACCTTC.

On this clonotype itself: Just one base apart from a much larger clone, this may be a read error. This rearrangement joins TRBV5-1 to TRBJ2-3; D possibly matches TRBD1 or TRBD2 (6 bases each). The CDR3 spans 17 residues. Per germline, CDR1 SGHRS and CDR2 YFSETQ. V lost 6 bases and J 0 bases, leaving 20 bases between the germline ends. The DNA of the CDR3 is TGCGCCAGCACGTCAGGGGAGGTCGGCGGGAGCACAGATACGCAGTATTTT. This codes for CASTSGEVGGSTDTQYF.

The gene calls are TRBV18 and TRBJ1-2, with D uncertain. Germline V gives CDR1 KGHSH, CDR2 LQKENI. V was cut by 3 bases and J by 4 bases, with 18 bases left in between. The CDR3 runs 16 residues. DNA for the CDR3: TGTGCCAGCTCACCTTTACCGGGCCCAGAGCCCTATGGCTACACCTTC. Its protein product is CASSPLPGPEPYGYTF. The full variable domain, in which reference TRBV18 and TRBJ1-2 provide the parts outside the CDR3, is NAGVMQNPRHLVRRRGQEARLRCSPMKGHSHVYWYRQLPEEGLKFMVYLQKENIIDESGMPKERFSAEFPKEGPSILRIQQVVRGDSAAYFCASSPLPGPEPYGYTFGSGTRLTVV.

About this clonotype: At one of its ends the junction is not consistent with the germline gene, which may arise from a read error. V gene TRBV20-1 combines with J gene TRBJ2-1, with 7 nucleotides matching TRBD2. Germline V gives CDR1 DFQATT, CDR2 SNEGSKA (reference sequence). There are 16 residues in the CDR3. CDR3 DNA: TGCAGTGCTAGAGACCAACTAGCGAGCGGCTACAATAAGCAGTTCTTC. Protein: CSARDQLASGYNKQFF.